The sequence of this T cell receptor beta chain was determined in a study of molecular identifiers for immune sequencing clone quantification. Across the study: In the replicates, RNA derived from about 21,000 or 97,000 naive CD8 cells was divided into five parts, and four were sequenced.

This clonotype was seen at least ten times. The antigen is not known. Trimming pared 0 bases from V and 7 bases from J, leaving 7 bases between. CDR1 is DFQATT, CDR2 SNEGSKA, per germline (reference sequence). CDR3 length: 11 residues. Study findings and constraints: Should identical TCR molecules share a barcode, the sizes of highly expanded clones could be underestimated.

TCRdb recomputed calls from the PCR reads with MiXCR, one row per CDR3 protein. The top ten hold 0.75% to 0.85% of the sample, which has 350,000 or so distinct CDR3 sequences, around a fifth seen once. Material for sequencing was naive CD8+ T cells from blood, with Jurkat cell RNA spiked in. Subset in this sample: FACS-sorted CD8+CD4-CCR7+CD45RA+ naive T cells. The rearrangement uses TRBV20-1 and TRBJ2-7, with no clear D. This receptor was obtained from a human donor in good health. Some libraries in this study had Jurkat cell RNA spiked in. CDR3 coding DNA: TGCAGTGCTAGAGACTGGTCAGAGCAGTACTTC. Translation gives CSARDWSEQYF.